This TCR beta chain was profiled in a study of regulatory T cells in long-lasting Graves disease (dated by TCRdb to the early 2020s). About the investigation overall: Persistent Graves' disease meant more than 5 years of antithyroid drug treatment with TSH receptor autoantibodies that stayed positive. This study used TCR sequencing and RNA sequencing of peripheral blood to compare persistent Graves' disease patients against newly diagnosed Graves' disease patients. The study was registered as a clinical trial and conducted in China. A total of roughly 33 samples underwent TCR sequencing: some 13 from persistent and roughly 20 from newly diagnosed Graves' disease patients. Persistent Graves' disease patients in the clinical cohort had taken antithyroid drugs for about 9.7 years on average. Overall study results and their limits: Persistent disease showed preferential use of TRBV28, TRBJ1-2 and TRBJ2-5, whereas newly diagnosed disease favored TRBV20-1 and TRBJ2-1. Compared with newly diagnosed patients, persistent Graves' disease patients had lower TCR Shannon entropy and fewer highly expanded clones, which suggests clonal expansion. More public clonotypes were shared among persistent patients (2,741) than among newly diagnosed patients (over 900). The small sample size was acknowledged by the authors as a limitation that may reduce accuracy. Peripheral blood alone was examined, since thyroid tissue, which constituted the primary lesion, could not be accessed. Only the TCR beta chain was sequenced and analyzed.

Library construction relied on multiplex PCR. Reads for this sample came from an Illumina HiSeq 4000. To build TCR beta libraries, CDR3 regions were amplified by Arm-PCR using iRepertoire HTBI primers. PCR products were gel purified before sequencing. On the authors' methods: Across samples, 55 to 80 TRBV and around 15 TRBJ segments were identified and used for gene usage analysis of CDR3 amino acid clonotypes. COPE and FqMerger were used to merge the filtered high-quality paired reads into contigs. BLAST was used to align contigs to IMGT TRBV, TRBD and TRBJ reference genes, with CDR3 defined following IMGT. Any clonotype with a frequency above 0.1% was counted as a highly expanded clone. Shannon entropy served as the measure of repertoire diversity, while the Gini coefficient captured V-J evenness. A clonotype found in more than one individual was treated as public. TCRdb handled the public reads itself, with Q25 trimming in fastp and clone calling in MiXCR, and kept productive beta chains. Duplicate CDR3 protein sequences are folded into a single record with the most common DNA and genes. TCRdb, rather than the study authors, made the V and J calls. This sample holds 400,000 to 600,000 distinct CDR3 sequences; 20% to 25% were observed only once. Over 6% of the sample is taken by the ten largest.

Taken with the paper, the label for time point translates to: persistent/refractory GD, antithyroid drugs over 5 years with positive TRAb. RNA was extracted from PBMCs in TRIzol for both TCR sequencing and RNA sequencing. The diagnosis of Graves' disease was made according to American Thyroid Association guidelines. The patients came from an endocrinology department in Xi'an, China. From each patient, approximately 10 milliliters of peripheral blood was collected into an EDTA anticoagulant tube. Ficoll Paque Plus density gradient separation was used to isolate PBMCs, and no additional T cell sorting was done. An Agilent 2100 Bioanalyzer and agarose gel were used to assess RNA quality, and a NanoDrop 2000 was used to measure RNA concentration. Trimming leaves V shorter by 5 bases and J shorter by 5 bases, with the junction holding 8 bases beyond the gene matches. The germline V gene encodes CDR1 DFQATT and CDR2 SNEGSKA (reference sequence). From the cysteine through the phenylalanine, the CDR3 covers 15 amino acids. The DNA shown is the 45-base CDR3, in frame from base 1.

Of note for this clonotype: Its antigen is not yet known. Base quality data are lacking; no much larger clone is found one base away.

The TCR sequence derives from a female donor with Graves disease. The chain was built from TRBV20-1 and TRBJ2-2, and 10 junction bases match TRBD2. The sequencing used peripheral blood mononuclear cells (PBMCs), collected when the disease was refractory, from a patient treated with antithyroid drugs. The bases read TGCAGTGCTTCTCCAGCGGGAGGGCCAACCGGGGAGCTGTTTTTT. Protein translation: CSASPAGGPTGELFF.